These 23 T cell receptor beta chains originate from one sample sequenced in a study of T cell repertoires in cytomegalovirus infection. TCRdb reanalysed the reads using MiXCR and keeps one entry per CDR3 protein. Of 450,000 to 550,000 distinct CDR3 sequences listed, about 15% are singletons. The sample was CD8+ T cells from PBMCs. Receptor source: a human donor in good health (CMV status not recorded). Some clones in this sample may be carry-over from other donors' samples.

Many counts were recorded for this clonotype. V and J are TRBV7-8 and TRBJ2-5; D might be TRBD2 (6 bases). V was trimmed by 5 bases and J by 4 bases, leaving 11 bases between them. Germline assignment: CDR1 SGHVS and CDR2 FQNEAQ. The CDR3 has 13 residues. This CDR3 is CASSLRLGETQYF. The CDR3 DNA reads as TGTGCCAGCAGCCTCAGACTAGGAGAGACCCAGTACTTC.

As concerns this clonotype: The conserved phenylalanine or tryptophan normally closing the CDR3 is absent here, so this likely arose from a read error. The DNA is left out, because the CDR3 cannot be placed on it with certainty; the CDR3 is given as TCRdb lists it. The chain has TRBV6-1 and TRBJ2-1; the table's D call TRBD1 went unverified against the DNA. The CDR3 is made up of 12 amino acids, end residues included. Germline V CDR1 and CDR2: MNHNS, SASEGT. The CDR3 region is CASKTGKNEQLL.

This clonotype has a count of ten or more. V usage is TRBV7-9 and J usage is TRBJ1-1; a weak D match, TRBD1 (5 bases). V lost 3 bases and J lost 6, with 8 bases in between. The germline V gene has CDR1 SEHNR and CDR2 FQNEAQ (reference sequence). This CDR3 contains 12 residues. CDR3: CASSFGGSEAFF. The CDR3 DNA sequence: TGTGCCAGCAGCTTTGGGGGGTCTGAAGCTTTCTTT.

There are many counts of this clonotype. CDR3 protein: CASGDTQYF. CDR3 sequence (DNA): TGTGCCAGCGGAGATACGCAGTATTTT. The rearrangement links TRBV25-1 to TRBJ2-3; D gene uncertain. Germline assignment: CDR1 MGHDK and CDR2 SYGVNS. Trimming left V 8 bases short and J 5 bases short, with 2 bases between. The length of the CDR3 is 9 residues.

This clonotype was detected a few times. This chain joins TRBV5-5 and TRBJ2-1; 13 bases map to TRBD2. The ends lost 4 bases at V and 9 bases at J; junction bases unmatched: 7. Germline CDR1 reads SGHKS; CDR2 reads YYEKEE (reference sequence). The CDR3 is 15 residues long. The CDR3 region has the DNA TGTGCCAGCAGCCCCCGGACTAGCGGGGGCAGTGAGCAGTTCTTC. The encoded protein is CASSPRTSGGSEQFF.

This clonotype was seen repeatedly, ten times or more. CDR3 amino acids: CATIHPPDNCRSDIEKLFF. The CDR3 DNA sequence: TGCGCCACCATACATCCCCCGGACAACTGCCGAAGCGACATTGAAAAACTGTTTTTT. The rearrangement joins TRBV23-1 to TRBJ1-4, with a possible D match to TRBD1 (5 bases). TRBV23-1 is marked as an open reading frame, function uncertain. V was pared by 10 bases and J by 7 bases, with 34 bases between. The length of the CDR3 is 19 residues.

V is TRBV29-1 and J is TRBJ2-7, with 8 positions matching TRBD1. J gave up 4 bases and V 4 bases, and 12 bases lay outside the gene matches. The CDR3 length is 15 residues. Germline V gene sequence: CDR1 SQVTM, CDR2 ANQGSEA. The CDR3 sequence: CSVGGTGPSGYEQYF. DNA of the CDR3: TGCAGCGTTGGGGGGACAGGCCCTAGTGGATACGAGCAGTACTTC.

The chain uses TRBV28 and TRBJ2-3, with TRBD1 identical over 7 bases. This CDR3 contains 15 residues. Germline V gene data show CDR1 as MDHEN and CDR2 as SYDVKM. V dropped 5 bases and J dropped 2; count of bases not matched to a gene: 7. CDR3 in DNA: TGTGCCAGCAGTCCCGACAGGGCTGCCACAGATACGCAGTATTTT. Protein sequence: CASSPDRAATDTQYF.

The chain joins TRBV5-5 to TRBJ2-7; D is undetermined. Germline values: CDR1 SGHKS, CDR2 YYEKEE (reference sequence). CDR3 length equals 13 residues. The ends were cut back, 5 bases at V and 7 bases at J, with 16 bases in the middle. Written as DNA, the CDR3 is TGTGCCAGCAGGAGTCGGACGGCCGGGGAGCAGTACTTC. It encodes CASRSRTAGEQYF.

In its sample, this clonotype was seen a few times. The chain combines TRBV7-9 with TRBJ1-2; the D is unclear. Looked up from germline, CDR1 is SEHNR and CDR2 is FQNEAQ (reference sequence). V lost 5 bases to trimming and J lost 5 bases, with 15 bases between them. The CDR3 length is 14 residues. CDR3 in amino acids: CASSDRPIGYGYTF. The CDR3 DNA reads TGTGCCAGCAGCGACCGTCCAATAGGGTATGGCTACACCTTC.

This clonotype occurred a few times. The chain couples TRBV5-6 to TRBJ2-2, with a weak D call TRBD2 (5 bases). The CDR3 sequence is 16 residues long. Germline V gives CDR1 SGHDT, CDR2 YYEEEE. Trimming removed 2 bases at V and 6 bases at J, with 17 bases between. DNA for the CDR3: TGTGCCAGCAGCTTAAGCGGTAGGGTCGGCGCCGGGGAGCTGTTTTTT. The encoded protein is CASSLSGRVGAGELFF.

This clonotype is classed as medium-sized. The chain employs TRBV5-1 and TRBJ2-5; 8 bases are a match to TRBD1. Germline V gene lookup returns CDR1 SGHRS and CDR2 YFSETQ. V gave up 7 bases and J gave up 5 bases; unmatched junction bases: 4. The CDR3 is 12 amino acids. The CDR3 region has the DNA TGCGCCAGCCGGCGGGACAGGGAGACCCAGTACTTC. It is translated as CASRRDRETQYF.

This clonotype was recorded once. The rearrangement uses TRBV7-9 and TRBJ1-5; D might be TRBD1 (6 bases). With 1 base removed from V and 7 bases from J, the gap between germline ends came to 14 bases. CDR1 and CDR2 from the germline V gene are SEHNR and FQNEAQ (reference sequence). The CDR3 has 15 amino acids. The CDR3 sequence is CASSLDRVVGQPQHF. The CDR3 DNA sequence: TGTGCCAGCAGCTTAGACAGGGTCGTTGGACAGCCCCAGCATTTT.

This clonotype was seen many times. This chain joins TRBV6-5 and TRBJ2-7, with 10 bases fitting TRBD2. Germline V gene sequence: CDR1 MNHEY, CDR2 SVGAGI. The trim removed 6 bases at V and 1 base at J, leaving 21 bases unmatched. CDR3 length equals 20 residues. The CDR3 sequence is CASSPPRTSGHSPPSYEQYF. In nucleotides, the CDR3 is TGTGCCAGCAGCCCTCCCCGGACTAGCGGACACAGCCCTCCTTCCTACGAGCAGTACTTC.

This chain joins TRBV15 and TRBJ1-4; D gene ambiguous. V shed 3 bases and J shed 2 bases, with 10 bases lying between them. CDR1 and CDR2 (germline): LNHNV, YYDKDF (reference sequence). The CDR3 runs 15 residues. CDR3 DNA: TGTGCCACCAGCAGGGCGATTACGACTAATGAAAAACTGTTTTTT. This encodes CATSRAITTNEKLFF.

The V call is TRBV6-5, the J call TRBJ1-1; 8 bases match TRBD1. The CDR3 length is 14 residues. CDR1 is MNHEY, CDR2 SVGAGI, per germline. The J segment lost 5 bases and the V segment lost 4 bases, leaving 6 bases of the junction unmatched. CDR3: CASSFPGGETEAFF. DNA of the CDR3: TGTGCCAGCAGTTTCCCAGGGGGCGAAACTGAAGCTTTCTTT.

In regard to this clonotype: One base away lies a much larger clone, so this may be a sequencing read error. The V call is TRBV27, the J call TRBJ1-1; 11 nucleotides align to TRBD1. The CDR3 covers 17 residues. Germline-derived CDR1 and CDR2 are MNHEY and SMNVEV (reference sequence). The CDR3 nucleotides read TGTGCCAGAAGTTTGGGACTTTTCGGGACAGGGGGCACTGAAGCTTTCTTT. Translating it yields CARSLGLFGTGGTEAFF.

At least ten counts were recorded for this clonotype. The chain links TRBV27 to TRBJ2-1; D gene uncertain. The germline V gene has CDR1 MNHEY and CDR2 SMNVEV (reference sequence). V lost 6 bases, J lost 4 bases, and 7 bases lay in between. The CDR3 is 12 residues long. CDR3 DNA: TGTGCCAGCAGGCTACGTTACAATGAGCAGTTCTTC. The encoded protein is CASRLRYNEQFF.

This clonotype has at least ten counts. The rearrangement links TRBV7-3 to TRBJ2-1, with 11 bases fitting TRBD2. The junction had 10 bases not matched to a gene; V was cut back by 2 bases and J by 7 bases. The germline CDR1 and CDR2 sequences are SGHTA and FQGTGA. The CDR3 runs to 17 residues. This CDR3 is CASSLGTSGQRGNEQFF. The CDR3 DNA follows: TGTGCCAGCAGCTTAGGGACTAGCGGACAACGAGGTAATGAGCAGTTCTTC.

This clonotype was seen only a few times. The rearrangement links TRBV13 to TRBJ2-1; no clear D. Trimming took 5 bases from V and 2 from J, leaving 16 bases between them. This CDR3 has 16 residues. CDR1 PRHDT and CDR2 FYEKMQ come from the germline V gene (reference sequence). This chain's CDR3 is CASSTRRNAAYNEQFF. For the CDR3, the DNA is TGTGCCAGCAGCACTCGCCGGAACGCCGCCTACAATGAGCAGTTCTTC.

The V and J genes are TRBV29-1 and TRBJ1-1; D is undetermined. The CDR3 loop spans 11 amino acids. Trimming removed 6 bases at V and 6 bases at J, with 11 bases between. The germline CDR1 and CDR2 sequences are SQVTM and ANQGSEA. Here the CDR3 DNA reads TGCAGCGTAACGGACCGCCCTGAAGCTTTCTTT. The encoded protein is CSVTDRPEAFF.

This clonotype was counted ten times or more. The chain carries TRBV6-5 and TRBJ2-1; 7 positions agree with TRBD2. V lost 5 bases to trimming and J lost 0 bases; unmatched junction nucleotides: 4. CDR3 length: 15 residues. Germline CDR1 and CDR2: MNHEY and SVGAGI. DNA of the CDR3: TGTGCCAGCAGTATGAGCGGGGACTCCTACAATGAGCAGTTCTTC. Its protein is CASSMSGDSYNEQFF.

The chain has TRBV12-5 and TRBJ1-1, with D hard to call. The V gene's germline CDR1 is LGHNT and CDR2 FRNRAP. The CDR3 totals 13 residues. Deletions cut 7 bases from V and 0 bases from J, with 9 bases between. The DNA for the CDR3 is TGTGCTAGTGCCCTCAGCCTGAACACTGAAGCTTTCTTT. Translation: CASALSLNTEAFF.